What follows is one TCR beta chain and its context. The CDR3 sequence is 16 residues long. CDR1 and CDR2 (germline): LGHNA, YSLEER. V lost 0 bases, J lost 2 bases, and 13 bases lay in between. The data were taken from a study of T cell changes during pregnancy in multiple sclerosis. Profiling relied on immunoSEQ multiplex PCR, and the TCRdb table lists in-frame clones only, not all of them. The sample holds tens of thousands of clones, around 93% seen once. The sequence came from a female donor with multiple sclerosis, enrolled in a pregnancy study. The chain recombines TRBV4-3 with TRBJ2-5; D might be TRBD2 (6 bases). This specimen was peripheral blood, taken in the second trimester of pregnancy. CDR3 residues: CASSQDPPSEQETQYF. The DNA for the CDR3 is TGCGCCAGCAGCCAAGATCCCCCTAGCGAGCAAGAGACCCAGTACTTC.